The 27 T cell receptor beta chains listed next were all sequenced from one sample in a study of long-term antiretroviral therapy in people with HIV. Version v3.0 of the immunoSEQ assay was performed at survey level. Some clones are missing from TCRdb's copy, which holds only in-frame ones; the method was immunoSEQ multiplex PCR. The sample holds approximately 41,000 clones; 80% are singletons and the top ten take over 5%. Material: unsorted PBMCs, obtained 1.5 years after starting antiretroviral therapy. These receptors came from a man aged 18-30 years with HIV.

The CDR3 here is CASSARDSGSTDTQYF. DNA of the CDR3: TGTGCCAGCAGCGCCCGGGACAGTGGTAGCACAGATACGCAGTATTTT. The rearrangement joins TRBV9 to TRBJ2-3, with 7 nucleotides matching TRBD1. Germline CDR1 and CDR2: SGDLS and YYNGEE. Trimming removed 3 bases from V and 0 bases from J; junction bases left unmatched: 7. The CDR3 is 16 residues long.

CDR3 protein: CASSGTSGMRTDTQYF. CDR3 DNA: TGTGCCAGCAGCGGGACTAGCGGGATGAGGACAGATACGCAGTATTTT. V and J are TRBV2 and TRBJ2-3; 13 bases agree with TRBD2. The CDR3 contains 16 residues. Germline CDR1 reads SNHLY; CDR2 reads FYNNEI. The V gene end was trimmed by 6 bases and the J gene end by 3 bases; junction bases not matched to a gene: 6.

The chain links TRBV27 to TRBJ1-4, with TRBD1 as a possible D gene (5 bases). CDR3 size: 15 residues. Germline V gives CDR1 MNHEY, CDR2 SMNVEV (reference sequence). V was clipped by 2 bases and J by 6 bases, with 13 bases between them. CDR3 bases: TGTGCCAGCAGTTTAATTGGGGCAAGAGATGAAAAACTGTTTTTT. Translation: CASSLIGARDEKLFF.

Sample share makes this clone medium-sized (0.01 to 0.1%). Other nucleotide sequences in the sample specify the same CDR3. The chain combines TRBV28 with TRBJ2-7; the D gene is possibly TRBD1 (6 bases). CDR3 length: 14 residues. Germline V CDR1 and CDR2: MDHEN, SYDVKM. Between the trimmed V and J ends, which lost 1 base and 1 base, there was a span of 8 bases. The CDR3 here is CASSLYDRSYEQYF. DNA for the CDR3: TGTGCCAGCAGTTTATATGACAGGTCCTACGAGCAGTACTTC.

The chain combines TRBV27 with TRBJ2-5; 7 bases are a match to TRBD2. The DNA end is a closer match to TRBJ2-7, so the J assignment may be wrong. The CDR3 contains 17 residues. The germline V gene encodes CDR1 MNHEY and CDR2 SMNVEV (reference sequence). The CDR3 DNA follows: TGTGCCAGCAGTTTATTGGGGGGGACCGACTACTACTACGAGCAGTACTTC. This encodes CASSLLGGTDYYYEQYF.

The chain recombines TRBV7-2 with TRBJ2-7; 7 positions match TRBD2. This CDR3 is 15 amino acids long. The V gene end was trimmed by 1 base and the J gene end by 7 bases; junction bases not matched to a gene: 10. Germline lookup yields CDR1 SGHTA and CDR2 FQGNSA. The CDR3 nucleotides are TGTGCCAGCAGCTTAGTATTGCGCGCCGGGGGGGAGCAGTACTTC. Protein sequence: CASSLVLRAGGEQYF.

Only a few counts were recorded for this clone. This rearrangement joins TRBV10-3 to TRBJ1-2; the D is unclear. With 10 bases removed from V and 5 bases from J, the gap between germline ends came to 20 bases. Germline values: CDR1 ENHRY, CDR2 SYGVKD. CDR3 length: 14 amino acids. The DNA for the CDR3 is TGTGCCACCCGACCCACATCTGACTATTATGGCTACACCTTC. Amino acid sequence: CATRPTSDYYGYTF.

This clone was picked up a small number of times. The V gene is TRBV19, the J gene TRBJ2-1; D perhaps matches TRBD1 (6 bases). V lost 5 bases and J 7 bases, leaving 21 bases between the germline ends. The CDR3 is made up of 16 amino acids. The germline gives CDR1 LNHDA, CDR2 SQIVND (reference sequence). The CDR3 bases are TGTGCCAGTAGTGCTCGAGCAGGGGTTCGACGGAATGAGCAGTTCTTC. Residues: CASSARAGVRRNEQFF. The complete variable domain, with remaining parts taken from reference TRBV19 and TRBJ2-1, reads DGGITQSPKYLFRKEGQNVTLSCEQNLNHDAMYWYRQDPGQGLRLIYYSQIVNDFQKGDIAEGYSVSREKKESFPLTVTSAQKNPTAFYLCASSARAGVRRNEQFFGPGTRLTVL.

The CDR3 loop reads CASSLGPESQTQYF. The CDR3 DNA follows: TGTGCCAGCAGCTTAGGTCCCGAGAGTCAGACCCAGTACTTC. The chain combines TRBV11-3 with TRBJ2-5; D remains ambiguous. The CDR3 is 14 amino acids. Trimming pared 1 base from V and 6 bases from J, leaving 12 bases between. Germline V gene data show CDR1 as SGHNT and CDR2 as YENEEA.

V usage is TRBV29-1 and J usage is TRBJ2-3; possible D gene TRBD2, 6 bases. V dropped 7 bases and J dropped 2 bases, with 13 bases sitting between them. The CDR3 contains 13 residues. CDR1 is SQVTM and CDR2 is ANQGSEA in the germline V gene. CDR3 in amino acids: CSGWGGFTDTQYF. The CDR3 bases are TGCAGCGGCTGGGGAGGATTCACAGATACGCAGTATTTT.

The chain recombines TRBV28 with TRBJ2-4; D may be TRBD1 (6 bases). The CDR3 extends over 14 amino acids. Germline V gives CDR1 MDHEN, CDR2 SYDVKM. The ends were cut back, 6 bases at V and 6 bases at J, with 15 bases in the middle. CDR3: CASSLGTTGNIQYF. CDR3 in DNA: TGTGCCAGCAGCCTAGGGACAACCGGAAACATTCAGTACTTC. The whole variable domain, remainder taken from reference TRBV28 and TRBJ2-4, is DVKVTQSSRYLVKRTGEKVFLECVQDMDHENMFWYRQDPGLGLRLIYFSYDVKMKEKGDIPEGYSVSREKKERFSLILESASTNQTSMYLCASSLGTTGNIQYFGAGTRLSVL.

The chain has TRBV5-1 and TRBJ2-2; TRBD1 matches at 9 bases. The CDR3 sequence is 15 residues long. Germline CDR1 SGHRS, CDR2 YFSETQ. Germline trimming cut 5 bases from V and 0 bases from J; bases unmatched to any gene: 2. CDR3 nucleotide sequence: TGCGCCAGCAGACAGGGGGCGTCGAACACCGGGGAGCTGTTTTTT. It specifies CASRQGASNTGELFF.

The rearrangement uses TRBV5-4 and TRBJ2-5, with no clear D. Germline CDR1 reads SGHNT; CDR2 reads YYREEE (reference sequence). The CDR3 spans 14 residues. V gave up 4 bases and J gave up 2 bases, with 12 bases separating them. The chain's CDR3 is CASSPSIGQETQYF. The CDR3 DNA reads TGTGCCAGCAGCCCCAGTATCGGACAAGAGACCCAGTACTTC.

The V call is TRBV18, the J call TRBJ1-5; D unclear. CDR3 length equals 13 residues. V was clipped by 6 bases and J by 1 base, with 7 bases between them. Germline V gives CDR1 KGHSH, CDR2 LQKENI. The CDR3 nucleotides are TGTGCCAGCTCCATAGACAGCAATCAGCCCCAGCATTTT. Amino acid sequence: CASSIDSNQPQHF. Full variable domain (remainder filled in from reference TRBV18 and TRBJ1-5): NAGVMQNPRHLVRRRGQEARLRCSPMKGHSHVYWYRQLPEEGLKFMVYLQKENIIDESGMPKERFSAEFPKEGPSILRIQQVVRGDSAAYFCASSIDSNQPQHFGDGTRLSIL.

The V gene is TRBV28, the J gene TRBJ1-5; 8 bases agree with TRBD1. Trimming removed 3 bases from V and 5 bases from J; junction bases left unmatched: 6. CDR3 length: 15 amino acids. The germline gives CDR1 MDHEN, CDR2 SYDVKM. The CDR3 here is CASSFIQGAYQPQHF. In DNA, the CDR3 is TGTGCCAGCAGTTTTATCCAGGGGGCTTATCAGCCCCAGCATTTT.

The V and J genes are TRBV5-4 and TRBJ1-1; a possible D gene is TRBD1 (5 bases). CDR1 and CDR2 from the germline V gene are SGHNT and YYREEE (reference sequence). This CDR3 has 15 residues. The V end was cut by 5 bases, the J end by 1 base, with 15 bases between. In DNA, the CDR3 is TGTGCCAGCAGGATACTAGGGGTCGGGAACACTGAAGCTTTCTTT. This codes for CASRILGVGNTEAFF.

V gene TRBV13 combines with J gene TRBJ2-2; D remains unclear. The CDR3 has 14 amino acids. V shed 1 base and J shed 1 base, with 4 bases lying between them. Germline CDR1 is PRHDT and CDR2 is FYEKMQ (reference sequence). The CDR3 loop reads CASSLEVNTGELFF. Written as DNA, the CDR3 is TGTGCCAGCAGCTTAGAAGTGAACACCGGGGAGCTGTTTTTT.

Only a few counts were recorded for this clone. The rearrangement uses TRBV5-6 and TRBJ2-7; 10 bases align to TRBD2. The CDR3 runs to 15 residues. Germline CDR1 SGHDT, CDR2 YYEEEE. V lost 0 bases to trimming and J lost 6 bases; unmatched junction nucleotides: 6. As DNA, the CDR3 is TGTGCCAGCAGCTTGGATCGGCTAGCGGGAGTCGAGCAGTACTTC. Protein sequence: CASSLDRLAGVEQYF.

In DNA form, the CDR3 reads TGTGCCAGCAGCGCCTCCCAGGGAGAGCAGTACTTC. Its protein product is CASSASQGEQYF. The chain uses TRBV9 and TRBJ2-7; the D gene is possibly TRBD1 (5 bases). This CDR3 has 12 amino acids. Germline V lookup: CDR1 SGDLS, CDR2 YYNGEE. The V end lost 3 bases, the J end lost 7 bases, and 11 bases lay between the germline ends.

The V call is TRBV29-1, the J call TRBJ2-1; 11 bases fit TRBD2. J was trimmed by 3 bases and V by 6 bases; bases with no gene match: 7. Per the germline V gene, CDR1 is SQVTM and CDR2 is ANQGSEA. This CDR3 spans 15 amino acids. The CDR3: CSVDSGRGHYNEQFF. The CDR3 nucleotides read TGCAGCGTGGATAGCGGGAGGGGGCACTACAATGAGCAGTTCTTC.

The chain couples TRBV6-1 to TRBJ1-4; tentatively, D is TRBD1 (6 bases). Germline CDR1 reads MNHNS; CDR2 reads SASEGT. The V end lost 6 bases, the J end lost 1 base, and 6 bases lay between the germline ends. The CDR3 consists of 13 residues. CDR3: CASRQGTNEKLFF. DNA of the CDR3: TGTGCCAGCAGACAGGGAACTAATGAAAAACTGTTTTTT.

V is TRBV7-2 and J is TRBJ2-7; TRBD1 might be the D (6 bases). Looked up from germline, CDR1 is SGHTA and CDR2 is FQGNSA. The CDR3 runs to 13 residues. The V end lost 6 bases, the J end lost 4 bases, and 13 bases lay between the germline ends. CDR3 DNA: TGTGCCAGCAGTCCAGGGGTGGGGTACGAGCAGTACTTC. It is translated as CASSPGVGYEQYF.

The chain couples TRBV11-2 to TRBJ2-7; a possible D gene is TRBD1 (6 bases). The V gene lost 5 bases and the J gene lost 2 bases, with 16 bases spanning the gap. This CDR3 spans 15 amino acids. Germline lookup yields CDR1 SGHAT and CDR2 FQNNGV. CDR3 nucleotides: TGTGCCAGCAGCCCCATACAGGGATCCCCCTACGAGCAGTACTTC. Protein product: CASSPIQGSPYEQYF.

The chain recombines TRBV6-5 with TRBJ2-5, with D uncertain. This CDR3 is 16 amino acids long. Per the germline V gene, CDR1 is MNHEY and CDR2 is SVGAGI. Trimming removed 0 bases from V and 4 bases from J, with 15 bases in between. The CDR3 loop is CASSYSRLIKGETQYF. CDR3 coding DNA: TGTGCCAGCAGTTACTCGAGGCTAATTAAGGGAGAGACCCAGTACTTC.

This clone was found once. This chain connects TRBV29-1 to TRBJ2-7; 7 bases match TRBD2. Germline V gene sequence: CDR1 SQVTM, CDR2 ANQGSEA. V shed 3 bases, J shed 6 bases, and the junction held 8 bases outside the gene matches. The CDR3 length is 13 residues. Here the CDR3 DNA reads TGCAGCGTTGAGGGAGGGAGGGCCACCGAGCAGTACTTC. This sequence encodes CSVEGGRATEQYF.

J is TRBJ2-2 and V is TRBV5-1; TRBD2 aligns across 8 bases. From germline, CDR1 is SGHRS and CDR2 YFSETQ. The CDR3 covers 13 residues. J lost 5 bases, V lost 4 bases, and 1 base had no gene match. The CDR3 DNA reads TGCGCCAGCAGCCCGGGGGGGACCGGGGAGCTGTTTTTT. Residues: CASSPGGTGELFF.

The chain recombines TRBV5-1 with TRBJ2-3, with D perhaps matching TRBD2 (6 bases). This CDR3 comprises 14 residues. Trimming shortened V by 0 bases and J by 10 bases, and 15 bases separated the two germline ends. Germline V gene lookup returns CDR1 SGHRS and CDR2 YFSETQ. This CDR3 reads CASSLGDSTAAQYF. Here the CDR3 DNA reads TGCGCCAGCAGCTTGGGGGACTCTACCGCGGCGCAGTATTTT.